Listed below are T cell receptor beta chains from one sample, sequenced in a study of shared clonotypes between healthy human individuals. Repertoires were generated with immunoSEQ multiplex PCR, while TCRdb's copy carries only in-frame clones and drops some. The sample carries approximately 2.5 million clones, 93% recorded once. The source material was naive CD4+ T cells from PBMCs. Source of these receptors: a man aged 18-30 years in good health. Some clones in this sample may be carry-over from other donors' samples. CDR3s include the opening cysteine and the closing phenylalanine or tryptophan. The D gene is left open where the match is weak. The size entry is marked missing in some rows and otherwise reads once, few, many or a size class.

v_gene	abundance	j_gene	d_gene	CDR3nt	CDR3aa
TRBV7-2	NA	TRBJ1-2	NA	TGTGCCAGCAGCTTATCAACAGATGGCTACACCTTC	CASSLSTDGYTF
TRBV5-5	NA	TRBJ2-7	TRBD2	TGTGCCAGCAGCTGGGGACTACCCGCTCTCTACGAGCAGTACTTC	CASSWGLPALYEQYF
TRBV28	NA	TRBJ1-1	NA	TGTGCCAGCAGTTCCCCCGCCAGGGGGAACACTGAAGCTTTCTTT	CASSSPARGNTEAFF
TRBV6-6	once	TRBJ2-7	TRBD2	TGTGCCAGCTCACCGGGGGGCTACGAGCAGTACTTC	CASSPGGYEQYF
TRBV7-9	NA	TRBJ1-1	TRBD1	TGTGCCAGCAGCCTATTACAGGGGGCGGTTGCTTTCTTT	CASSLLQGAVAFF
TRBV6-6	NA	TRBJ2-2	NA	TGTGCCAGCAGTTACAGTCCAGGGCACACCGGGGAGCTGTTTTTT	CASSYSPGHTGELFF
TRBV29-1	once	TRBJ2-3	TRBD2	TGCAGCGCTGTACTAGCGGTTAGCACAGATACGCAGTATTTT	CSAVLAVSTDTQYF
TRBV15	NA	TRBJ2-1	TRBD1	TGTGCCACCAGCAGAGACCGACAGGGGGCCCCTTACAATGAGCAGTTCTTC	CATSRDRQGAPYNEQFF
TRBV9	NA	TRBJ1-2	TRBD1	TGTGCCAGCAGTCCGGGACAGGGAATCAACTATGGCTACACCTTC	CASSPGQGINYGYTF
TRBV4-1	NA	TRBJ1-1	NA	TGCGCCAGCAGCCCTCGGGGGGGCCCCACGACAAAGGGCACTGAAGCTTTCTTT	CASSPRGGPTTKGTEAFF
TRBV5-1	NA	TRBJ2-4	TRBD2	TGCGCCAGCAGCTTAAGCGGGGGACAAAACATTCAGTACTTC	CASSLSGGQNIQYF
TRBV4-1	few	TRBJ1-2	TRBD1	TGCGCCAGCAGCCCTCGGACAGGAACTAACTATGGCTACACCTTC	CASSPRTGTNYGYTF
TRBV9	NA	TRBJ1-2	NA	TGTGCCAGCAGCGTAGTATCCGGGGGAGGCTACACCTTC	CASSVVSGGGYTF
TRBV7-3	NA	TRBJ2-2	TRBD2	TGTGCCAGCAGCTCTGACGGACTAGCGGGAGCCGGGGAGCTGTTTTTT	CASSSDGLAGAGELFF
TRBV6-5	NA	TRBJ2-1	NA	TGTGCCAGCAGGGCAACCTACAATGAGCAGTTCTTC	CASRATYNEQFF
TRBV5-5	NA	TRBJ1-1	NA	TGTGCCAGCAGCCCCGGTGGGAGTTCGCTGCGCACTGAAGCTTTCTTT	CASSPGGSSLRTEAFF
TRBV18	NA	TRBJ2-1	NA	TGTGCCAGCTCACCACTGCCGCCCCGGGGGCTCCATGAGCAGTTCTTC	CASSPLPPRGLHEQFF
TRBV19	NA	TRBJ1-1	NA	TGTGCCAGTAGTATAGTCCACCAAGCAGGGGCTTTCTTT	CASSIVHQAGAFF
TRBV30	NA	TRBJ2-5	TRBD2	TGTGCCTGGGACGCTCCCGGCGGGGGGGTACGGGAGACCCAGTACTTC	CAWDAPGGGVRETQYF
TRBV28	once	TRBJ1-2	NA	TGTGCCAGCATTCCAGGGACTTTAAACTATGGCTACACCTTC	CASIPGTLNYGYTF
TRBV30	NA	TRBJ1-2	NA	TGTGCCTGGATACCGACTGGGGTTTATGGCTACACCTTC	CAWIPTGVYGYTF
TRBV7-2	NA	TRBJ2-1	TRBD1	TGTGCCAGCAGCTTAAGGGGGCAGTACTCCTACAATGAGCAGTTCTTC	CASSLRGQYSYNEQFF
TRBV2	once	TRBJ1-2	NA	TGTGCCAGCAGTGGGGGGAGGCTAACGGATGGCTACACCTTC	CASSGGRLTDGYTF
TRBV6-1	NA	TRBJ2-2	TRBD2	TGTGCCAGCATGGGAGGGGCCACCGGGGAGCTGTTTTTT	CASMGGATGELFF
TRBV7-2	NA	TRBJ2-7	TRBD2	TGTGCCAGCAGCTTAATGAGTGCTAGCGGGAGCTCCTACGAGCAGTACTTC	CASSLMSASGSSYEQYF
TRBV11-2	NA	TRBJ1-2	TRBD1	TGTGCCAGCAGCGATAACAGGGGTGTATATGGCTACACCTTC	CASSDNRGVYGYTF